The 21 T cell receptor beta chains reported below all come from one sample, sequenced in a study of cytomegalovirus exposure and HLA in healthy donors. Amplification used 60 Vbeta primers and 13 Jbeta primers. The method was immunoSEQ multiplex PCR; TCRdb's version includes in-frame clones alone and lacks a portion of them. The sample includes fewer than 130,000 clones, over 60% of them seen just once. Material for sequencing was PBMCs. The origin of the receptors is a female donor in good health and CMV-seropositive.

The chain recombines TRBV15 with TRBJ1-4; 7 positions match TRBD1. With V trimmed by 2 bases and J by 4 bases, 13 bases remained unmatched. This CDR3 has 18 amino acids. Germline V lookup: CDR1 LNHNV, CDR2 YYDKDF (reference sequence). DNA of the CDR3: TGTGCCACCAGCAGACAAACCCCAATGACAGGGATTAATGAAAAACTGTTTTTT. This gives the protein CATSRQTPMTGINEKLFF.

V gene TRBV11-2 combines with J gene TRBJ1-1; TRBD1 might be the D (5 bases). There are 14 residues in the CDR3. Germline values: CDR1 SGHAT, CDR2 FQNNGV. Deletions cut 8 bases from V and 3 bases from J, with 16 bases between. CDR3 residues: CASWGPGGYTEAFF. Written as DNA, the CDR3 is TGTGCCAGCTGGGGCCCCGGCGGTTACACTGAAGCTTTCTTT.

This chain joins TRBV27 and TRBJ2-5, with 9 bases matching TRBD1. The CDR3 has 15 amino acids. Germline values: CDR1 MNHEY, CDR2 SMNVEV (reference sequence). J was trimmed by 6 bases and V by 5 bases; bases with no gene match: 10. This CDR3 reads CASSARGTGLKTQYF. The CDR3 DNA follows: TGTGCCAGCAGTGCGCGGGGGACAGGGCTGAAGACCCAGTACTTC.

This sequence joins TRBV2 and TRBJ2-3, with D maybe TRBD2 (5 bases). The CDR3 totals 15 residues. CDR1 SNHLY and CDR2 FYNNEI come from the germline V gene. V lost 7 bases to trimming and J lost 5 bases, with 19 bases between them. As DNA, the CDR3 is TGTGCCAGCATTGGTCTAGCCGGGCTCCTAGATACGCAGTATTTT. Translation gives CASIGLAGLLDTQYF. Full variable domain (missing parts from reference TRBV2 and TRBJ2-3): EPEVTQTPSHQVTQMGQEVILRCVPISNHLYFYWYRQILGQKVEFLVSFYNNEISEKSEIFDDQFSVERPDGSNFTLKIRSTKLEDSAMYFCASIGLAGLLDTQYFGPGTRLTVL.

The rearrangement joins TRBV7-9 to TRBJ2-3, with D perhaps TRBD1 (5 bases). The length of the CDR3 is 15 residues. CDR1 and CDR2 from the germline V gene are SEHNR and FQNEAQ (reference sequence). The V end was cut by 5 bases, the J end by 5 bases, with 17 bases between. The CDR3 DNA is TGTGCCAGCAGCCACCGAAAGGGGAAAAGAGATACGCAGTATTTT. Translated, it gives CASSHRKGKRDTQYF.

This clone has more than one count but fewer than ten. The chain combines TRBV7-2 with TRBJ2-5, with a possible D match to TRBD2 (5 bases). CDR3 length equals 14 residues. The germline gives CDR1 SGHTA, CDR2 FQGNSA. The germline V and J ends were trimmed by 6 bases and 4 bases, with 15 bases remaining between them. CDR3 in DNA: TGTGCCAGCAGTTCCGCCGGGAAAGGAGAGACCCAGTACTTC. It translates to CASSSAGKGETQYF.

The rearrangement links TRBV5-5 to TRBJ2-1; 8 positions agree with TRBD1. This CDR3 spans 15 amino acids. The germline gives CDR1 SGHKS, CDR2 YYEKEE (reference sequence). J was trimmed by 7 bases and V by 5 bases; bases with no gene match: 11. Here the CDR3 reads CASREGQASLNEQFF. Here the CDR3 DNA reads TGTGCCAGCAGAGAGGGACAGGCCTCTCTTAATGAGCAGTTCTTC.

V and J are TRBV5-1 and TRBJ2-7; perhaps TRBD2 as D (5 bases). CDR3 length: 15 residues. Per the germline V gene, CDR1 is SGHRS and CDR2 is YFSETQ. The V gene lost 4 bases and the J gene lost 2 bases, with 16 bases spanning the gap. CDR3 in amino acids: CASSPIRDSPYEQYF. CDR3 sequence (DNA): TGCGCCAGCAGCCCCATCCGGGATTCTCCCTACGAGCAGTACTTC.

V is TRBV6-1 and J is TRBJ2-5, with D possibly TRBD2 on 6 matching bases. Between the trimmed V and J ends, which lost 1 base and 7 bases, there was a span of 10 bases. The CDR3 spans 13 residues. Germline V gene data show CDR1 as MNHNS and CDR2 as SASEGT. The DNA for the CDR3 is TGTGCCAGCAGTGAAGGGGCTAGCGTGACCCAGTACTTC. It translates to CASSEGASVTQYF.

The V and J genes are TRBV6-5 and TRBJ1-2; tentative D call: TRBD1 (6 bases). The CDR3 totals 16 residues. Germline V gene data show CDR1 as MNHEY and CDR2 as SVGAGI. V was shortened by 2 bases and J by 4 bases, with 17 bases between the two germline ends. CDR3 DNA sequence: TGTGCCAGCAGTTACGGGGGGGGCCAACGTGGCTATGGCTACACCTTC. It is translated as CASSYGGGQRGYGYTF.

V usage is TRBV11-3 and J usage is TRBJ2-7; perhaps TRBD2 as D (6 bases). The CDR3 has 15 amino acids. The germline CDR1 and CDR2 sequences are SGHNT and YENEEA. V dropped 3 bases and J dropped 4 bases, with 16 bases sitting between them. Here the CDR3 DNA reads TGTGCCAGCAGCTTGGCATGGGGAGGAAAATACGAGCAGTACTTC. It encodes CASSLAWGGKYEQYF.

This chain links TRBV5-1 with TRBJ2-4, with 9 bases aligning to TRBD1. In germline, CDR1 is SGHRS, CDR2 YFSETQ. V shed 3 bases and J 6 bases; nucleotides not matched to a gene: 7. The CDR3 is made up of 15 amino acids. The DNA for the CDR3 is TGCGCCAGCAGCTCCACAGGGGGCGTGGGAAACATTCAGTACTTC. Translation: CASSSTGGVGNIQYF.

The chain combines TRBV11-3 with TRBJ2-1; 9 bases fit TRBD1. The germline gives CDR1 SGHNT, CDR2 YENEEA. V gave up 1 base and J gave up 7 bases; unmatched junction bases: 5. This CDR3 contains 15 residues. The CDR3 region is CASSLGTGARNEQFF. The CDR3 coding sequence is TGTGCCAGCAGCTTAGGGACAGGGGCTAGGAATGAGCAGTTCTTC.

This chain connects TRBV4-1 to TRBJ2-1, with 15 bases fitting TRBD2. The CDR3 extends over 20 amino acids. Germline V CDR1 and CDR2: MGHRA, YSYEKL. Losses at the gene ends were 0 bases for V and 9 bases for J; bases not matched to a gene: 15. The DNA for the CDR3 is TGCGCCAGCAGCCAAGAGGGGACTAGCGGGGGGCCTATAACGTTCGGTGAGCAGTTCTTC. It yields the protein CASSQEGTSGGPITFGEQFF.

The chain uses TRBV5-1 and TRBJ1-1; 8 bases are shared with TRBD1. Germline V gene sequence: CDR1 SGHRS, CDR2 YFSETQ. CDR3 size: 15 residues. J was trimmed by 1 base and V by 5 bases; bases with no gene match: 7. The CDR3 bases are TGCGCCAGCAGACCCGCTACAGGGGGGAACACTGAAGCTTTCTTT. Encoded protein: CASRPATGGNTEAFF.

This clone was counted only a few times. In nucleotides, the CDR3 is TGTGCCAGCAGCCTCAACACGCGGTCGGAGAGCTACACCTTC. It specifies CASSLNTRSESYTF. The chain employs TRBV7-2 and TRBJ1-2; D call uncertain. The V and J ends lost 5 bases and 9 bases respectively, with 19 bases between them. The CDR3 contains 14 residues. CDR1 is SGHTA, CDR2 FQGNSA, per germline.

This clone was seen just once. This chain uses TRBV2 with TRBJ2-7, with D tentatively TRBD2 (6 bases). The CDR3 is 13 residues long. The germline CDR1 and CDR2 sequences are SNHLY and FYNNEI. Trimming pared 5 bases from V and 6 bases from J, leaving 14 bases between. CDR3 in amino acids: CASSPGEVREQYF. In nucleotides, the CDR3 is TGTGCCAGCAGTCCGGGGGAAGTGCGCGAGCAGTACTTC.

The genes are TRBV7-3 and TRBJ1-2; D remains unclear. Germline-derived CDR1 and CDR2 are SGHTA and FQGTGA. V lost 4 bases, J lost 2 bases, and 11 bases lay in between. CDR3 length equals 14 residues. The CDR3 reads CASSSPTGNYGYTF. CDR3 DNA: TGTGCCAGCAGCTCCCCGACGGGAAACTATGGCTACACCTTC.

As DNA, the CDR3 is TGTGCCAGCAGTTCCAGGGGGCCCCAGCCCCAGCATTTT. Amino acids: CASSSRGPQPQHF. V is TRBV27 and J is TRBJ1-5; 8 bases are shared with TRBD1. CDR3 length equals 13 residues. Germline-derived CDR1 and CDR2 are MNHEY and SMNVEV (reference sequence). Losses at the gene ends were 4 bases for V and 7 bases for J; bases not matched to a gene: 3.

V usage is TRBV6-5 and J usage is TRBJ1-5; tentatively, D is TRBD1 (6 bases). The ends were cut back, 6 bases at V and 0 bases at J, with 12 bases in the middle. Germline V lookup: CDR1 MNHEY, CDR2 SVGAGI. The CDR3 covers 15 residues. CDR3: CASRDSTYSNQPQHF. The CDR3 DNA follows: TGTGCCAGCAGGGACAGCACTTATAGCAATCAGCCCCAGCATTTT.

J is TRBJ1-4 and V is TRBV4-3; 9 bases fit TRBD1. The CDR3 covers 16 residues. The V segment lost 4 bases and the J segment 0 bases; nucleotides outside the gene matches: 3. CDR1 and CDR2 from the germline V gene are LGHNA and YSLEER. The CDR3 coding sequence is TGCGCCAGCAGCCTCGGGACAGGGACAACTAATGAAAAACTGTTTTTT. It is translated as CASSLGTGTTNEKLFF.